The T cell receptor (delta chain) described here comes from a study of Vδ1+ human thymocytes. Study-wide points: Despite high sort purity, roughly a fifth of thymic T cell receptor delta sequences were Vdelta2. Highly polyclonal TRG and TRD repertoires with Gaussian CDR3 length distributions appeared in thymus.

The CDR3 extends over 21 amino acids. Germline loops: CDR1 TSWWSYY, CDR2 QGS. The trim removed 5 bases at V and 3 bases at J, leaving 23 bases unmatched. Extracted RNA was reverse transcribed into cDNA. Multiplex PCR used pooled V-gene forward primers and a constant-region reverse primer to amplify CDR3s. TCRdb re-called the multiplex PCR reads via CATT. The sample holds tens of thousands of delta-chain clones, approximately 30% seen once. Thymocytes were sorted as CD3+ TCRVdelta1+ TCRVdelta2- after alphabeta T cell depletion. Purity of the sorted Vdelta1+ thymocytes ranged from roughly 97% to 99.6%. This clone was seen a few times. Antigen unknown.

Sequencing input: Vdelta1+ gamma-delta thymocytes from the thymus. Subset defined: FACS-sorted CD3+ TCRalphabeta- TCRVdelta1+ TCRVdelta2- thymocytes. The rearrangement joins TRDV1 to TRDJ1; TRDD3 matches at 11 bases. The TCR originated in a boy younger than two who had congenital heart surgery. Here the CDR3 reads CALGPYSIWGIPGAMADKLIF. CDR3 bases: TGTGCTCTTGGGCCGTACTCAATCTGGGGGATACCGGGGGCAATGGCCGATAAACTCATCTTT.